These 26 T cell receptor beta chains were sequenced from one sample in a study of shared clonotypes between healthy human individuals. Naive CD8 cells lacked CD45RO and underwent positive selection for CCR7, leaving out terminally differentiated effector memory CD45RA+ cells. Assay used: immunoSEQ multiplex PCR; TCRdb lists only in-frame clones, some missing. The sample holds approximately 2,200,000 clones; just over 90% are singletons and the top ten take roughly 1.7%. The sample consisted of naive CD8+ T cells from PBMCs. These TCRs come from a man between 18 and 35 years old in good health. Some clones in this sample may be carry-over from other donors' samples.

The genes are TRBV29-1 and TRBJ2-1; D is perhaps TRBD1 or TRBD2 (6 bases each). Deletions cut 7 bases from V and 5 bases from J, with 9 bases between. The CDR3 length is 11 residues. Germline V CDR1 and CDR2: SQVTM, ANQGSEA. CDR3 nucleotides: TGCAGCGGGGGGGCTAACAATGAGCAGTTCTTC. Translated: CSGGANNEQFF.

This clone was detected only once. The chain is built from TRBV2 and TRBJ2-7, with 9 bases matching TRBD2. This CDR3 has 14 residues. Germline values: CDR1 SNHLY, CDR2 FYNNEI. The J segment lost 5 bases and the V segment lost 4 bases, leaving 6 bases of the junction unmatched. CDR3: CASSVSGRSNEQYF. The CDR3 DNA is TGTGCCAGCAGTGTCAGCGGGAGGTCCAACGAGCAGTACTTC. Together with reference TRBV2 and TRBJ2-7, the CDR3 gives the full variable domain: EPEVTQTPSHQVTQMGQEVILRCVPISNHLYFYWYRQILGQKVEFLVSFYNNEISEKSEIFDDQFSVERPDGSNFTLKIRSTKLEDSAMYFCASSVSGRSNEQYFGPGTRLTVT.

The CDR3 sequence is CASSEVSGRARYEQYF. DNA of the CDR3: TGTGCCAGCAGTGAAGTTAGCGGGAGGGCGCGATACGAGCAGTACTTC. The rearrangement joins TRBV6-1 to TRBJ2-7, with TRBD2 matching over 11 bases. The CDR3 runs to 16 residues. CDR1 MNHNS and CDR2 SASEGT come from the germline V gene. Trimming took 1 base from V and 4 from J; bases not matched to a gene: 6.

CDR3 sequence: CASSPVTSGTEQYF. CDR3 coding DNA: TGTGCCAGCAGCCCTGTGACTAGCGGGACCGAGCAGTACTTC. The genes are TRBV7-2 and TRBJ2-7; 11 bases map to TRBD2. Germline assignment: CDR1 SGHTA and CDR2 FQGNSA. This CDR3 contains 14 residues. The trim removed 5 bases at V and 6 bases at J, leaving 6 bases unmatched.

This clone came up once. The rearrangement links TRBV9 to TRBJ2-2; D might be TRBD2 (5 bases). Germline CDR1 and CDR2: SGDLS and YYNGEE. This CDR3 is 15 amino acids long. V was trimmed by 5 bases and J by 4 bases, leaving 15 bases between them. CDR3 nucleotide sequence: TGTGCCAGCAGTGTCTCCACCCGGGGCACCGGGGAGCTGTTTTTT. Amino acid sequence: CASSVSTRGTGELFF.

This chain uses TRBV30 with TRBJ2-3; 7 bases align to TRBD2. This CDR3 spans 14 amino acids. J was trimmed by 0 bases and V by 5 bases; bases with no gene match: 5. Germline lookup yields CDR1 GTSNPN and CDR2 SVGIG (reference sequence). In DNA form, the CDR3 reads TGTGCCTGGTGGCGGGGGTATAGCACAGATACGCAGTATTTT. Translated: CAWWRGYSTDTQYF.

On this clone itself: This specimen includes other DNA sequences encoding the same CDR3. This chain uses TRBV19 with TRBJ2-1, with 7 bases matching TRBD2. This CDR3 spans 12 amino acids. Germline V gene sequence: CDR1 LNHDA, CDR2 SQIVND (reference sequence). V lost 7 bases and J lost 3; bases outside the gene matches: 0. CDR3 region: CASKRDYNEQFF. The CDR3 bases are TGTGCCAGTAAGCGGGACTACAATGAGCAGTTCTTC.

The chain joins TRBV19 to TRBJ2-3; no definite D call. Looked up from germline, CDR1 is LNHDA and CDR2 is SQIVND (reference sequence). This CDR3 has 14 residues. Trimming took 7 bases from V and 2 from J, leaving 13 bases between them. The CDR3 DNA is TGTGCCAGTACCCCTCGGGCCTACACAGATACGCAGTATTTT. This encodes CASTPRAYTDTQYF.

This chain joins TRBV5-8 and TRBJ2-3, with D uncertain. Germline values: CDR1 SGHTS, CDR2 YDEGEE. The V end was cut by 4 bases, the J end by 0 bases, with 15 bases between. This CDR3 comprises 16 residues. The CDR3 bases are TGTGCCAGCAGCAGTATCGCAGAAGCTAGCACAGATACGCAGTATTTT. Encoded protein: CASSSIAEASTDTQYF.

Comments on this clone: The same CDR3 also results from other DNA sequences found in this sample. The chain joins TRBV27 to TRBJ2-7; 10 bases agree with TRBD1. The CDR3 covers 16 residues. Germline CDR1 and CDR2: MNHEY and SMNVEV (reference sequence). V lost 0 bases, J lost 2 bases, and 4 bases stayed unmatched. CDR3 in DNA: TGTGCCAGCAGTTTATCTCCCGGGACAGGGGCCTACGAGCAGTACTTC. It specifies CASSLSPGTGAYEQYF.

Concerning this clone: The sample carries other DNA sequences with the same CDR3. The chain combines TRBV27 with TRBJ2-1, with 14 nucleotides matching TRBD2. The CDR3 runs to 14 residues. CDR1 is MNHEY, CDR2 SMNVEV, per germline (reference sequence). V lost 5 bases, J lost 7 bases, and 1 base stayed unmatched. DNA for the CDR3: TGTGCCAGCAGTGGACTAGCGGGAGGAAATGAGCAGTTCTTC. Its translation is CASSGLAGGNEQFF.

The chain uses TRBV7-3 and TRBJ2-7, with 7 bases matching TRBD1. This CDR3 has 12 residues. The germline V gene encodes CDR1 SGHTA and CDR2 FQGTGA. V trimming: 10 bases; J trimming: 2 bases; junction bases outside the gene matches: 5. CDR3 nucleotides: TGTGCCAACGAAAGGGGGCCCTACGAGCAGTACTTC. This sequence encodes CANERGPYEQYF.

The chain links TRBV25-1 to TRBJ1-2; 7 bases are shared with TRBD1. The trim removed 5 bases at V and 8 bases at J, leaving 8 bases unmatched. In germline, CDR1 is MGHDK, CDR2 SYGVNS. The CDR3 has 13 amino acids. The CDR3 loop reads CASSNTGAGGYTF. CDR3 sequence (DNA): TGTGCCAGCAGTAACACAGGGGCGGGGGGCTACACCTTC.

This rearrangement joins TRBV29-1 to TRBJ2-7, with TRBD1 matching 8 bases. The CDR3 has 14 amino acids. Losses at the gene ends were 6 bases for V and 4 bases for J; bases not matched to a gene: 11. Germline assignment: CDR1 SQVTM and CDR2 ANQGSEA. DNA of the CDR3: TGCAGCGTCCAAGGACAGGGTCAAAGGTACGAGCAGTACTTC. Translating gives CSVQGQGQRYEQYF.

This chain joins TRBV21-1 and TRBJ2-5; no DNA check was done on the table's D call, TRBD1. TRBV21-1 is designated a pseudogene. The CDR3 totals 14 residues. The CDR3 DNA reads as TGTGCCAGCAGCAGCAGGGTAGTCGGGGAGACCCAGTACTTC. It is translated as CASSSRVVGETQYF.

This clone was seen once. This chain links TRBV6-5 with TRBJ2-7, with 7 positions matching TRBD1. Looked up from germline, CDR1 is MNHEY and CDR2 is SVGAGI. This CDR3 spans 14 amino acids. The V and J ends lost 5 bases and 3 bases, in that order; junction bases with no gene match: 7. CDR3 sequence (DNA): TGTGCCAGCAGTGAGTGGGCAGGGGGCTACGAGCAGTACTTC. Translation: CASSEWAGGYEQYF.

The chain joins TRBV6-6 to TRBJ2-7, with D possibly matching TRBD1 (6 bases). The germline gives CDR1 MNHNY, CDR2 SVGAGI (reference sequence). The V end was cut by 10 bases, the J end by 4 bases, with 11 bases between. CDR3 length: 11 residues. CDR3 sequence: CATRGGYEQYF. The CDR3 DNA follows: TGTGCCACCCGAGGGGGATACGAGCAGTACTTC.

The genes are TRBV7-3 and TRBJ2-1; D possibly matches TRBD1 or TRBD2 (5 bases each). V gave up 6 bases and J gave up 0 bases, with 15 bases separating them. Looked up from germline, CDR1 is SGHTA and CDR2 is FQGTGA. CDR3 length equals 16 residues. The CDR3 protein is CASRDNRDHSYNEQFF. For the CDR3, the DNA is TGTGCCAGCAGGGACAACCGGGACCACTCCTACAATGAGCAGTTCTTC.

The chain employs TRBV13 and TRBJ2-1; D remains ambiguous. This CDR3 spans 14 amino acids. Trimming removed 5 bases at V and 6 bases at J, with 14 bases between. Germline V gene data show CDR1 as PRHDT and CDR2 as FYEKMQ (reference sequence). The CDR3 loop is CASSRRTPGNEQFF. The CDR3 region has the DNA TGTGCCAGCAGCCGACGGACCCCTGGCAATGAGCAGTTCTTC.

CDR3 loop: CSANAQQYF. CDR3 DNA sequence: TGCAGTGCTAACGCCCAGCAGTACTTC. This chain uses TRBV20-1 with TRBJ2-7, with D uncertain. V was pared by 4 bases and J by 8 bases, with 6 bases between. Per the germline V gene, CDR1 is DFQATT and CDR2 is SNEGSKA (reference sequence). CDR3 length: 9 residues.

The genes are TRBV9 and TRBJ2-1; D possibly matches TRBD1 or TRBD2 (6 bases each). The germline gives CDR1 SGDLS, CDR2 YYNGEE. V lost 3 bases, J lost 15 bases, and 22 bases lay in between. The length of the CDR3 is 14 residues. In DNA, the CDR3 is TGTGCCAGCAGCGCGGAGGGGGGTGGGCCATCTCGGTTCTTC. The encoded protein is CASSAEGGGPSRFF.

The DNA of the CDR3 is TGTGCCAGCAGCGCTTTTGGGCGGGAGGGTTGGAATGAGCAGTTCTTC. Protein: CASSAFGREGWNEQFF. This rearrangement joins TRBV27 to TRBJ2-1; TRBD2 aligns across 9 bases. The V gene's germline CDR1 is MNHEY and CDR2 SMNVEV (reference sequence). The CDR3 covers 16 residues. V trimming: 6 bases; J trimming: 7 bases; junction bases outside the gene matches: 13.

The CDR3 reads CASSLPPENEQYF. DNA for the CDR3: TGTGCCAGCAGCTTACCCCCCGAGAACGAGCAGTACTTC. V gene TRBV5-4 combines with J gene TRBJ2-7; D gene ambiguous. Germline CDR1 SGHNT, CDR2 YYREEE (reference sequence). V was trimmed by 2 bases and J by 5 bases, leaving 11 bases between them. This CDR3 contains 13 residues.

On this clone itself: One base away lies a much larger clone, so this may be a sequencing read error. The rearrangement links TRBV6-6 to TRBJ2-7, with D hard to call. The CDR3 extends over 11 amino acids. Germline CDR1 and CDR2: MNHNY and SVGAGI (reference sequence). Trimming cost V 4 bases and J 2 bases, with 3 bases left between them. The CDR3 loop is CASSFTYEQYF. The CDR3 DNA sequence: TGTGCCAGCAGTTTCACCTACGAGCAGTACTTC.

The chain is built from TRBV2 and TRBJ1-1; D ambiguous. The germline CDR1 and CDR2 sequences are SNHLY and FYNNEI. This CDR3 spans 9 amino acids. For the CDR3, the DNA is TGTGCGAGTTCGGCTGAAGCTTTCTTT. Residues: CASSAEAFF.

This rearrangement joins TRBV27 to TRBJ2-3, with D perhaps matching TRBD2 (5 bases). The CDR3 has 13 amino acids. With 8 bases removed from V and 5 bases from J, the gap between germline ends came to 14 bases. In germline, CDR1 is MNHEY, CDR2 SMNVEV (reference sequence). CDR3: CASGWAGGDTQYF. The CDR3 DNA follows: TGTGCCAGCGGGTGGGCGGGCGGAGATACGCAGTATTTT.